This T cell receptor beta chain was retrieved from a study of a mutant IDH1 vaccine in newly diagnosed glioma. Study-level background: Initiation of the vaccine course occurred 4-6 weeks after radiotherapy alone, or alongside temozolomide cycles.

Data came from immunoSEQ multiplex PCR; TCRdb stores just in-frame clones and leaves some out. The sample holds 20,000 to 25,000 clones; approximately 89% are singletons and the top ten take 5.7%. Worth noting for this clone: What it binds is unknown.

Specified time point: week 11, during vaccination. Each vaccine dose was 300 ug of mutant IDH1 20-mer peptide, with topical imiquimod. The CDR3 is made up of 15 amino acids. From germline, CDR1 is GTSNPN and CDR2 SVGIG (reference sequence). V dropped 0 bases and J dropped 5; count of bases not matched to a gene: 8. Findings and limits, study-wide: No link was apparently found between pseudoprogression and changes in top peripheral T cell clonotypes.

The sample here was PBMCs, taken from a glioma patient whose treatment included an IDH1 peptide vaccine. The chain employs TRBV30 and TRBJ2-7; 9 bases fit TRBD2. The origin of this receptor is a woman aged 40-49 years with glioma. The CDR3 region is CAWSVRGGRANEQYF. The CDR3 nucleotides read TGTGCCTGGAGTGTACGGGGCGGGAGGGCCAACGAGCAGTACTTC. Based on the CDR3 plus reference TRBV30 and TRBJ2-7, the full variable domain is SQTIHQWPATLVQPVGSPLSLECTVEGTSNPNLYWYRQAAGRGLQLLFYSVGIGQISSEVPQNLSASRPQDRQFILSSKKLLLSDSGFYLCAWSVRGGRANEQYFGPGTRLTVT.